This TCR beta chain was sequenced for a study of shared clonotypes between healthy human individuals. Cells designated naive CD8 were CD45RO-negative and were positively selected for CCR7, with terminally differentiated effector memory CD45RA+ cells excluded. On this clone itself: The antigen is undetermined.

Assay execution took place at the deep level. Generated by immunoSEQ multiplex PCR, the TCRdb table keeps only in-frame clones and is missing some. Here the sample spans 600,000 or so clones, roughly 98% being singletons. V was cut by 4 bases and J by 7 bases, with 15 bases left in between. The germline V gene encodes CDR1 SGHRS and CDR2 YFSETQ. CDR3 length equals 13 residues. Study-wide findings and caveats: Shared clonotypes: about 4.6% naive CD4, around 3.5% naive CD8, about 2.5% memory CD4, over 0.3% memory CD8. Generation probabilities were higher for clonotypes shared across all four sorted-subset donors than for unshared ones.

The receptor's source is a man aged 25-40 years in good health. Sample: naive CD8+ T cells sorted from blood. The rearrangement uses TRBV5-1 and TRBJ2-7; weak D call: TRBD2 (5 bases). CDR3 in amino acids: CASSLTRYLEQYF. The CDR3 coding sequence is TGCGCCAGCAGCCTCACTAGATACCTAGAGCAGTACTTC.